The 29 T cell receptor beta chains in this list originate from one sample, sequenced in a study of T cell repertoires in cytomegalovirus infection. The antigens of these receptors remain unknown. TCRdb redid the calling of the reads with MiXCR, one entry per CDR3 protein. The table includes 830,000 or so distinct CDR3 sequences, approximately 32% detected once. The sequencing used cultured CD8+ T cells from PBMCs, collected from culture after CMV antigen stimulation. The receptors originated from a human donor in good health (CMV status not recorded). Some clones in this sample may be carry-over from other donors' samples.

To note about this clonotype: One end of the junction fails to match germline, which may point to a read error. The chain carries TRBV5-3 and TRBJ1-2; D ambiguous. TRBV5-3 belongs to the ORF category, with a function that is uncertain. This CDR3 comprises 14 residues. The CDR3 region has the DNA TGTGCCAGCAGCTGGCAGGTCCTCGTGAGTGGCTACACCTTC. Its translation: CASSWQVLVSGYTF.

This clonotype was detected a few times. The chain recombines TRBV4-2 with TRBJ2-3; D is possibly TRBD2 (6 bases). V was cut by 0 bases and J by 0 bases, with 10 bases left in between. Germline CDR1 is LGHNA and CDR2 is YNFKEQ. CDR3 size: 16 residues. The CDR3, as DNA: TGTGCCAGCAGCCAAGATCTAAGCGGGAGCACAGATACGCAGTATTTT. This sequence encodes CASSQDLSGSTDTQYF.

The sample holds a few counts of this clonotype. The V call is TRBV7-9, the J call TRBJ2-4; 7 bases match TRBD1. Unmatched junction bases numbered 6, after V lost 1 base and J lost 0 bases. This CDR3 has 17 amino acids. From germline, CDR1 is SEHNR and CDR2 FQNEAQ (reference sequence). The CDR3 DNA reads as TGTGCCAGCAGCTTAGATGGGACAGCCTCAGCCAAAAACATTCAGTACTTC. The encoded protein is CASSLDGTASAKNIQYF.

The gene calls are TRBV7-9 and TRBJ2-4; the match to TRBD2 covers 9 bases. CDR3 size: 19 residues. J gave up 0 bases and V 1 base, and 10 bases lay outside the gene matches. CDR1 is SEHNR, CDR2 FQNEAQ, per germline (reference sequence). CDR3 amino acids: CASSLDFGGGAGAKNIQYF. In nucleotides, the CDR3 is TGTGCCAGCAGCTTAGATTTCGGCGGGGGGGCCGGAGCCAAAAACATTCAGTACTTC.

The chain uses TRBV5-1 and TRBJ1-4; 7 nucleotides align to TRBD1. Germline V gene sequence: CDR1 SGHRS, CDR2 YFSETQ. The V segment lost 4 bases and the J segment 4 bases; nucleotides outside the gene matches: 13. There are 17 residues in the CDR3. The CDR3 is CASSPDRVGGLNEKLFF. CDR3 in DNA: TGCGCCAGCAGCCCTGACAGGGTTGGAGGGCTTAATGAAAAACTGTTTTTT.

V gene TRBV4-2 combines with J gene TRBJ2-7; D unclear. With 0 bases removed from V and 2 bases from J, the gap between germline ends came to 5 bases. Germline CDR1 and CDR2: LGHNA and YNFKEQ. The CDR3 sequence is 13 residues long. CDR3 nucleotides: TGTGCCAGCAGCCAAGAGCCTGCCTACGAGCAGTACTTC. This encodes CASSQEPAYEQYF.

A note on this clonotype: The junction departs from the called germline gene at one end, perhaps through a read error. J is TRBJ2-3 and V is TRBV12-3 or TRBV12-4; 8 nucleotides match TRBD1. The CDR3 consists of 15 residues. CDR3 residues: CACSSPRTGMDTQYF. CDR3 DNA sequence: TGTGCCTGCAGTTCTCCGAGGACAGGGATGGATACGCAGTATTTT.

The J gene is TRBJ2-3, the V gene TRBV24-1; 10 positions agree with TRBD2. Germline V gives CDR1 KGHDR, CDR2 SFDVKD. This CDR3 spans 16 amino acids. V shed 2 bases and J 3 bases; nucleotides not matched to a gene: 4. The CDR3 is CATSDSSSGGTDTQYF. The CDR3 DNA reads TGTGCCACCAGTGATTCGTCTAGCGGGGGTACAGATACGCAGTATTTT.

The rearrangement uses TRBV14 and TRBJ2-7; D is unclear. The CDR3 length is 12 residues. Per the germline V gene, CDR1 is SGHDN and CDR2 is FVKESK. Trimming shortened V by 6 bases and J by 2 bases, and 8 bases separated the two germline ends. In DNA form, the CDR3 reads TGTGCCAGCAGTCGAAATACCTACGAGCAGTACTTC. Translating gives CASSRNTYEQYF.

This clonotype was seen a handful of times. The J gene is TRBJ1-6, the V gene TRBV15, with a tentative D call TRBD1 (5 bases). V was trimmed by 8 bases and J by 8 bases, leaving 10 bases between them. This CDR3 has 12 amino acids. Per germline, CDR1 LNHNV and CDR2 YYDKDF (reference sequence). CDR3 nucleotides: TGTGCCACCGGGCAGGGTGATTCACCCCTCCACTTT. This sequence encodes CATGQGDSPLHF.

This clonotype was seen only once. V gene TRBV6-5 combines with J gene TRBJ1-4; TRBD1 is a possible D gene (5 bases). Looked up from germline, CDR1 is MNHEY and CDR2 is SVGAGI. The CDR3 runs 18 residues. V was cut by 0 bases and J by 7 bases, with 21 bases left in between. The DNA of the CDR3 is TGTGCCAGCAGTTACTCGGGGGTAGGGCGAGGCTCCAGTGAAAAACTGTTTTTT. Its translation is CASSYSGVGRGSSEKLFF.

The chain combines TRBV28 with TRBJ1-1; 10 bases line up with TRBD1. After removal of 5 bases from V and 5 bases from J, the junction contained 11 bases not matched to a gene. The germline V gene has CDR1 MDHEN and CDR2 SYDVKM. There are 16 residues in the CDR3. CDR3 in amino acids: CASSPPIGQGVTEAFF. For the CDR3, the DNA is TGTGCCAGCAGTCCTCCGATAGGACAGGGGGTAACTGAAGCTTTCTTT.

The chain recombines TRBV4-1 with TRBJ2-1; D remains unclear. Germline CDR1 and CDR2: MGHRA and YSYEKL. This CDR3 region has 15 residues. V lost 0 bases, J lost 3 bases, and 9 bases lay in between. Written as DNA, the CDR3 is TGCGCCAGCAGCCAAGAAGAAGCATACTACAATGAGCAGTTCTTC. It yields the protein CASSQEEAYYNEQFF.

A few counts support this clonotype. The chain recombines TRBV6-5 with TRBJ2-7, with 15 bases identical to TRBD2. Unmatched junction bases numbered 8, after V lost 6 bases and J lost 2 bases. CDR3 length: 17 amino acids. In germline, CDR1 is MNHEY, CDR2 SVGAGI. The DNA of the CDR3 is TGTGCCAGCAGGGGGACTAGCGGGGGGCAAAAACCCTACGAGCAGTACTTC. Its translation is CASRGTSGGQKPYEQYF.

Turning to this clonotype: One end of the junction is discordant with germline, which a read error may explain. This chain connects TRBV19 to TRBJ2-1; TRBD1 might be the D (6 bases). Germline CDR1 LNHDA, CDR2 SQIVND (reference sequence). CDR3 size: 13 residues. CDR3 loop: CASNVGDMNEKFF. The CDR3 DNA follows: TGTGCCAGTAATGTCGGGGACATGAATGAGAAGTTCTTC.

This clonotype was found a few times. V and J are TRBV6-5 and TRBJ1-1, with D tentatively TRBD1 (6 bases). Germline V lookup: CDR1 MNHEY, CDR2 SVGAGI. Trimming took off 0 bases at V and 0 bases at J, with 17 bases between the two ends. The CDR3 is 18 residues long. The CDR3 region has the DNA TGTGCCAGCAGTTACTCCCGCAGGGGAGGTTTGGTGAACACTGAAGCTTTCTTT. Translation gives CASSYSRRGGLVNTEAFF.

On this clonotype: Compared with germline, one end of the junction differs, possibly owing to a read error. V usage is TRBV5-1 and J usage is TRBJ2-1; D is uncertain. The CDR3 spans 11 residues. Germline CDR1 is SGHRS and CDR2 is YFSETQ. The CDR3 spells CANSLAYEQFF. Here the CDR3 DNA reads TGCGCCAACAGCTTAGCCTATGAGCAGTTCTTC.

This clonotype occurred once. The genes are TRBV4-1 and TRBJ2-1; TRBD2 might be the D (5 bases). The J call may be incorrect, as the DNA end agrees better with TRBJ2-7. The CDR3 length is 12 residues. Germline V CDR1 and CDR2: MGHRA, YSYEKL. This chain's CDR3 is CASSPSGNEQYF. The CDR3 bases are TGCGCCAGCAGCCCATCCGGGAATGAGCAGTACTTC.

The chain uses TRBV12-3 or TRBV12-4 and TRBJ2-3; 8 bases align to TRBD1. This CDR3 region has 16 residues. V was pared by 6 bases and J by 6 bases, with 14 bases of the junction left unmatched. The CDR3 DNA is TGTGCCAGCAGCTTTGCGACAGGGGCACTCGTGGATACGCAGTATTTT. Translated, it gives CASSFATGALVDTQYF.

This clonotype appeared a few times. The rearrangement links TRBV28 to TRBJ2-1, with 11 bases identical to TRBD2. V trimming: 5 bases; J trimming: 7 bases; junction bases outside the gene matches: 10. CDR1 MDHEN and CDR2 SYDVKM come from the germline V gene. The CDR3 totals 16 residues. The CDR3 sequence is CASSPLAGGDRNEQFF. In DNA, the CDR3 is TGTGCCAGCAGTCCTTTAGCGGGGGGGGACAGGAATGAGCAGTTCTTC.

This rearrangement joins TRBV5-6 to TRBJ2-7, with 8 nucleotides matching TRBD1. Germline assignment: CDR1 SGHDT and CDR2 YYEEEE. CDR3 length: 14 amino acids. V shed 3 bases and J 5 bases; nucleotides not matched to a gene: 7. CDR3 DNA sequence: TGTGCCAGCAGCTACCAGGGGGCAGGGGACGAGCAGTACGTC. Translation: CASSYQGAGDEQYV.

In this sample, this clonotype turned up many times. This chain links TRBV7-8 with TRBJ1-2; no clear D gene. Trimming stripped 4 bases from V and 7 bases from J, with 13 bases between. Germline V gene lookup returns CDR1 SGHVS and CDR2 FQNEAQ. The length of the CDR3 is 13 residues. CDR3: CASSSPTGFGYTF. The CDR3 DNA is TGTGCCAGCAGCTCACCCACTGGGTTTGGCTACACCTTC.

This clonotype came up a few times. This chain connects TRBV27 to TRBJ2-3, with 7 positions matching TRBD2. V was clipped by 5 bases and J by 4 bases; unmatched bases: 6. The CDR3 runs 14 residues. Germline CDR1 is MNHEY and CDR2 is SMNVEV (reference sequence). CDR3 sequence reads: CASSPGLESDTQYF. CDR3 DNA sequence: TGTGCCAGCAGTCCAGGACTAGAATCAGATACGCAGTATTTT.

This clonotype showed up many times. The chain has TRBV5-4 and TRBJ1-1, with D possibly TRBD1 on 6 matching bases. The V gene's germline CDR1 is SGHNT and CDR2 YYREEE (reference sequence). V was shortened by 0 bases and J by 7 bases, with 16 bases between the two germline ends. The CDR3 runs to 15 residues. CDR3 sequence (DNA): TGTGCCAGCAGCTTGGGCTTCTCAGGGGTAAATGAAGCTTTCTTT. Amino acid sequence: CASSLGFSGVNEAFF. Together with reference TRBV5-4 and TRBJ1-1, the CDR3 gives the full variable domain: ETGVTQSPTHLIKTRGQQVTLRCSSQSGHNTVSWYQQALGQGPQFIFQYYREEENGRGNFPPRFSGLQFPNYSSELNVNALELDDSALYLCASSLGFSGVNEAFFGQGTRLTVV.

The CDR3 DNA is TGTGCCACCAGTAGCCGGCAGGCTAGCAACACCGGGGAGCTGTTTTTT. Amino acids: CATSSRQASNTGELFF. The chain combines TRBV24-1 with TRBJ2-2; D might be TRBD2 (5 bases). The germline CDR1 and CDR2 sequences are KGHDR and SFDVKD. V dropped 6 bases and J dropped 2 bases, with 15 bases sitting between them. The CDR3 extends over 16 amino acids.

The chain carries TRBV6-5 and TRBJ2-2; tentatively, D is TRBD1 or TRBD2 (5 bases each). V lost 2 bases and J lost 9, with 7 bases in between. Germline CDR1 MNHEY, CDR2 SVGAGI. The CDR3 runs to 12 residues. CDR3 in DNA: TGTGCCAGCAGTTACGGGGGATGGGAGCTGTTTTTT. This codes for CASSYGGWELFF.

This rearrangement joins TRBV9 to TRBJ1-1, with 7 bases fitting TRBD1. Germline CDR1 reads SGDLS; CDR2 reads YYNGEE. Trimming cost V 5 bases and J 11 bases; bases outside gene matches: 6. CDR3 length: 11 residues. The CDR3 here is CASRPTGNAFF. The DNA for the CDR3 is TGTGCCAGCAGGCCGACAGGGAATGCTTTCTTT. The full variable domain, with the rest looked up from reference TRBV9 and TRBJ1-1, is DSGVTQTPKHLITATGQRVTLRCSPRSGDLSVYWYQQSLDQGLQFLIQYYNGEERAKGNILERFSAQQFPDLHSELNLSSLELGDSALYFCASRPTGNAFFGQGTRLTVV.

This clonotype was counted between two and nine times. V is TRBV7-6 and J is TRBJ2-1, with 10 nucleotides matching TRBD2. V lost 5 bases, J lost 9 bases, and 7 bases stayed unmatched. The length of the CDR3 is 14 residues. Germline values: CDR1 SGHVS, CDR2 FNYEAQ. CDR3 residues: CASSPQASGGEQFF. The DNA for the CDR3 is TGTGCCAGCAGCCCCCAGGCTAGCGGGGGTGAGCAGTTCTTC.

Notes on this clonotype: Relative to the germline gene, one junction end is altered; a read error may explain this. The rearrangement links TRBV6-8 to TRBJ2-5; 7 bases line up with TRBD2. The CDR3 is made up of 14 amino acids. Germline lookup yields CDR1 MNHGY and CDR2 SAAAGT. CDR3 sequence (DNA): TGTGCCAGCTGTTACTCCGGGGGACTAAAGACCCAGTACTTC. Protein: CASCYSGGLKTQYF.